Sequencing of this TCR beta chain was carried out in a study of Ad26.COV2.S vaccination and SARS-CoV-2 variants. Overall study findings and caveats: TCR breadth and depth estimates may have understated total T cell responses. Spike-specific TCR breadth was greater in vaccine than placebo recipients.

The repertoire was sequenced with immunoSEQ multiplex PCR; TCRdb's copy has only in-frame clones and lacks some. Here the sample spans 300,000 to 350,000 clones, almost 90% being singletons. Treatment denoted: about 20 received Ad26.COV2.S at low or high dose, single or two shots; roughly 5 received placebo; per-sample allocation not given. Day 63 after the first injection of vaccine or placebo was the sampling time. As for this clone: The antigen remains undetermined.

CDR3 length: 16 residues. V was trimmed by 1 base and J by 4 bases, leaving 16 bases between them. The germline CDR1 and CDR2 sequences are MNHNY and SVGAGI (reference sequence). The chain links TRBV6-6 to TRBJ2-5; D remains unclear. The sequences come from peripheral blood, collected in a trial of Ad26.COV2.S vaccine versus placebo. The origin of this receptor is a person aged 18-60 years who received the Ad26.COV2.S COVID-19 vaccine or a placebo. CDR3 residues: CASSYLGDLLGETQYF. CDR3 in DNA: TGTGCCAGCAGTTACTTGGGCGACTTATTGGGAGAGACCCAGTACTTC.